Described below is a single T cell receptor beta chain sequence and its context. Some clones are missing from TCRdb's copy, which holds only in-frame ones; the method was immunoSEQ multiplex PCR. The table lists approximately 310,000 clones, about 85% of them singletons. The CDR3 loop spans 13 amino acids. V dropped 10 bases and J dropped 6; count of bases not matched to a gene: 7. Germline assignment: CDR1 SNHLY and CDR2 FYNNEI. This sample is drawn from a study of blood T cell repertoires in COVID-19. Study as a whole: COVID-19 samples from acute and convalescent phases originated in the United States, Italy and Spain. Sources were T cells, B-cell-depleted T cells, or PBMCs; the material itself was cDNA or gDNA.

The gene calls are TRBV2 and TRBJ1-4; 8 nucleotides agree with TRBD1. The sequenced sample was PBMCs or T cells enriched from blood (not recorded which). This TCR derives from a woman aged 25 to 45 who had been exposed to COVID-19. CDR3 sequence (DNA): TGTGCCACCCGGACAGGGCCGGATGAAAAACTGTTTTTT. Its protein product is CATRTGPDEKLFF.